The clone carrying this T cell receptor beta chain has just a few counts. Antigen unknown. TCRdb processed the reads anew with MiXCR; each CDR3 protein has one entry. The profile shows some 110,000 distinct CDR3 sequences, around 10% of them singletons. The CDR3 has 13 amino acids. With V trimmed by 2 bases and J by 4 bases, 2 bases remained unmatched. The V gene's germline CDR1 is GTSNPN and CDR2 SVGIG (reference sequence). The data were taken from a study of T cell repertoires in cytomegalovirus infection. As for the study in general: Public TCR beta signatures provided an indication of both CMV infection and a matching HLA type. The study's findings and limits: Carriers of CMV plus the relevant HLA were identified by cumulative public TCR beta family frequency. Dominating the ex vivo response were TCR beta clonotypes that were CMV-specific and HLA-C-restricted.

Sequencing input: PBMCs, sequenced either directly or after in vitro stimulation (not recorded which). This chain links TRBV30 with TRBJ1-5; 7 bases map to TRBD1. The receptor's source is a human donor in good health (CMV status not recorded). Some clones in this sample may be carry-over from other donors' samples. For the CDR3, the DNA is TGTGCCTGGAGTATCAGGGGGAATCAGCCCCAGCATTTT. It translates to CAWSIRGNQPQHF.